The clone carrying this T cell receptor (beta chain) is a singleton in its sample. The antigen is undetermined. Use of 60 Vbeta and 13 Jbeta primers characterized the PCR. Some clones are missing from TCRdb's copy, which holds only in-frame ones; the method was immunoSEQ multiplex PCR. Of 190,000 or so clones listed, 79% were seen once; the top ten hold 1.5%. This specimen belongs to a study of cytomegalovirus exposure and HLA in healthy donors. Study context: Unique TCRs numbering some 77 million, obtained from HLA-typed donors, made up an early data release. Study-wide results and limits: Rarity characterized most TCR sequences, yet some public TCRs appeared in many donors.

This receptor was identified in a girl aged 5-17 years in good health and CMV-seropositive. The sequenced material came from PBMCs.

CDR3 bases: TGTGCCAGCAGTGATTATTGGCCGTCTGGAAACACCATATATTTT. This encodes CASSDYWPSGNTIYF. The chain recombines TRBV6-1 with TRBJ1-3, with D unclear. The CDR3 runs to 15 residues. Germline assignment: CDR1 MNHNS and CDR2 SASEGT. V lost 3 bases, J lost 1 base, and 10 bases lay in between.